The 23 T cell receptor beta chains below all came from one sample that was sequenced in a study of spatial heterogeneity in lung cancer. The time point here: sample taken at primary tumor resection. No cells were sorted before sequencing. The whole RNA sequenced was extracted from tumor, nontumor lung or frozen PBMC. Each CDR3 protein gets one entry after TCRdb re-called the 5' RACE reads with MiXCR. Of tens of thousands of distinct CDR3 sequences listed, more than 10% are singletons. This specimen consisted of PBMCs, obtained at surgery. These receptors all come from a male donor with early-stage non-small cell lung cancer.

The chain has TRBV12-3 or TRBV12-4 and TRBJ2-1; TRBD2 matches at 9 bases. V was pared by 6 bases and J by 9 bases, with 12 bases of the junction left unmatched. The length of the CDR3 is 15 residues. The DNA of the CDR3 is TGTGCCAGCAGCCTCAGGCGGGAGGGCAGGGCTGAGCAGTTCTTC. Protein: CASSLRREGRAEQFF.

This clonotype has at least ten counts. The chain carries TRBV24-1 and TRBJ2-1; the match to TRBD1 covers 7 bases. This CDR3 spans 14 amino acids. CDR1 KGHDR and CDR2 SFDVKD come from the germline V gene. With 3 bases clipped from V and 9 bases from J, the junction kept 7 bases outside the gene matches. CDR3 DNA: TGTGCCACCAGTGATGGGGGACAGATAACTGAGCAGTTCTTC. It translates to CATSDGGQITEQFF.

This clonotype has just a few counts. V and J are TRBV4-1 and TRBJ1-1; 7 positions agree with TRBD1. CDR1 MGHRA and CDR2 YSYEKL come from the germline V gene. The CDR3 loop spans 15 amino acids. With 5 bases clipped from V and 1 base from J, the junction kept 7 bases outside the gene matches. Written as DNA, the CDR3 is TGCGCCAGCAGCGAGAGGGACAGTAGGAACACTGAAGCTTTCTTT. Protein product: CASSERDSRNTEAFF.

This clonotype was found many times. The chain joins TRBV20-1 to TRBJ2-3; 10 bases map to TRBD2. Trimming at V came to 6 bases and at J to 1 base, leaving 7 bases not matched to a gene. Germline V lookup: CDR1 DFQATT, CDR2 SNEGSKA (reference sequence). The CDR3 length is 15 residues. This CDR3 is CSASSGSARTDTQYF. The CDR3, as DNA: TGCAGTGCCTCTAGCGGGAGTGCCCGCACAGATACGCAGTATTTT.

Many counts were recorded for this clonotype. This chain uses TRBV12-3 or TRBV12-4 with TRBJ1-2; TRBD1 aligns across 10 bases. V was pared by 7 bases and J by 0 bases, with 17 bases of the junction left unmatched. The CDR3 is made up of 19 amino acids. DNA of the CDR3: TGTGCCAGCACCCCGGGGCGAGGGACAGGGGTACATACTAACTATGGCTACACCTTC. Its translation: CASTPGRGTGVHTNYGYTF.

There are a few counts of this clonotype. This chain's CDR3 is CASSPGTGGLGIQYF. The CDR3 DNA reads as TGTGCCAGCAGCCCCGGGACCGGAGGACTTGGCATTCAGTACTTC. The chain has TRBV6-5 and TRBJ2-4; D is tentatively TRBD1 or TRBD2 (5 bases each). CDR3 length: 15 residues. Germline V CDR1 and CDR2: MNHEY, SVGAGI. With 6 bases removed from V and 9 bases from J, the gap between germline ends came to 21 bases.

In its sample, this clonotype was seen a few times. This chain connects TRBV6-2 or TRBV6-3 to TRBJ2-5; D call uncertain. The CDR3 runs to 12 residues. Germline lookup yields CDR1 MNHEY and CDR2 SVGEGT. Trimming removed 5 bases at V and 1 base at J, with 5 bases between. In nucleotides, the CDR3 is TGTGCCAGCAGTCCCAGCCAAGAGACCCAGTACTTC. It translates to CASSPSQETQYF.

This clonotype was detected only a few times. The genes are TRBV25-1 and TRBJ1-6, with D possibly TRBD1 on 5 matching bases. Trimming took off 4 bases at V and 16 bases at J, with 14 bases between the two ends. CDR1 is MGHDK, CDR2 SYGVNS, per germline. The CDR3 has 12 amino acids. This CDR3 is CASSVPPGPLHF. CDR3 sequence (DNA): TGTGCCAGCAGTGTCCCTCCGGGACCGCTCCACTTT.

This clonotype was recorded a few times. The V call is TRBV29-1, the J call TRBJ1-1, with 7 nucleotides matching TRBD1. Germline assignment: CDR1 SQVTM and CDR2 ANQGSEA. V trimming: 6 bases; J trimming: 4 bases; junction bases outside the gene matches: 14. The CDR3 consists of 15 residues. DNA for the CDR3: TGCAGCGTCCGCAGGTTAGGGGGCTTTGGCACTGAAGCTTTCTTT. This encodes CSVRRLGGFGTEAFF.

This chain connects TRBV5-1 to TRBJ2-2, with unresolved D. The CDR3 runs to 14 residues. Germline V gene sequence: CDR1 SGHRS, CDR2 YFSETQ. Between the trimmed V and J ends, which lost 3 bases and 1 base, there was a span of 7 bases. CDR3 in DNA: TGCGCCAGCAGCTCACGGTTGAACACCGGGGAGCTGTTTTTT. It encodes CASSSRLNTGELFF.

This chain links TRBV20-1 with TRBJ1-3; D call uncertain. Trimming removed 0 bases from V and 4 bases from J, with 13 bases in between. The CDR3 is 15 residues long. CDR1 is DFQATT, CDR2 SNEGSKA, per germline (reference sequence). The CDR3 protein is CSARDLRTFGNTIYF. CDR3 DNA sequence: TGCAGTGCTAGAGATCTTAGGACGTTCGGAAACACCATATATTTT.

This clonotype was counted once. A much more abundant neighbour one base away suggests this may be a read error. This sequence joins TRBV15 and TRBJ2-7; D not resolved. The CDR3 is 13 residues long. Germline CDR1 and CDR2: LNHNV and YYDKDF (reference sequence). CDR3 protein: CVTSSRGWSEQYF. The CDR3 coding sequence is TGTGTCACCAGCTCCAGAGGATGGTCCGAGCAGTACTTC.

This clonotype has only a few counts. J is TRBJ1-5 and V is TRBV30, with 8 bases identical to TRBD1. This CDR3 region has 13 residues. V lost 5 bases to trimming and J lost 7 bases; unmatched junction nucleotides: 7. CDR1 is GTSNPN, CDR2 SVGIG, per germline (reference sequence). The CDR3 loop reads CAWQGATAQPQHF. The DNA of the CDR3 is TGTGCCTGGCAGGGGGCGACGGCCCAGCCCCAGCATTTT.

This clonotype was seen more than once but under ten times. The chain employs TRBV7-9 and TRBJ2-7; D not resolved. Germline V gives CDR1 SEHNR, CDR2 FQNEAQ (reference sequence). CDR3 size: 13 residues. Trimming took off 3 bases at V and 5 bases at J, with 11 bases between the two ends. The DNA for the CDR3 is TGTGCCAGCAGCTTCGGGTTCAACGACGAGCAGTACTTC. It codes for CASSFGFNDEQYF.

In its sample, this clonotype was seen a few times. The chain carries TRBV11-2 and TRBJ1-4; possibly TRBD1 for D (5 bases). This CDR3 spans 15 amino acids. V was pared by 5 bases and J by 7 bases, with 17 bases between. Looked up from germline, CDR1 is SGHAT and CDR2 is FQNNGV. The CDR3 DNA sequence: TGTGCCAGCAGCCCTGAGTCAGGGTGGGGTGAAAAACTGTTTTTT. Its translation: CASSPESGWGEKLFF.

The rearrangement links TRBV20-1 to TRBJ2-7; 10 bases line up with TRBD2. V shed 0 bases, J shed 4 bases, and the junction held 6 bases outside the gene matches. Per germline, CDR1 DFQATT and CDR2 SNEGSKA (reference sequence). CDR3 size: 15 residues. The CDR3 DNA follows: TGCAGTGCTAGAGATAGGACTAGCGGATCATACGAGCAGTACTTC. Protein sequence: CSARDRTSGSYEQYF.

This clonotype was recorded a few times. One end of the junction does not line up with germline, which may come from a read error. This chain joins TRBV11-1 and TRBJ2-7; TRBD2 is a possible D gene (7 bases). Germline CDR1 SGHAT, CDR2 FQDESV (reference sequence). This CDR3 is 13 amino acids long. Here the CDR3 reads CASAGARGNEQYF. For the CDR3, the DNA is TGTGCCAGCGCGGGGGCGAGGGGAAACGAACAGTACTTC. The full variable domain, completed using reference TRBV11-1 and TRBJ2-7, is EAEVAQSPRYKITEKSQAVAFWCDPISGHATLYWYRQILGQGPELLVQFQDESVVDDSQLPKDRFSAERLKGVDSTLKIQPAELGDSAMYLCASAGARGNEQYFGPGTRLTVT.

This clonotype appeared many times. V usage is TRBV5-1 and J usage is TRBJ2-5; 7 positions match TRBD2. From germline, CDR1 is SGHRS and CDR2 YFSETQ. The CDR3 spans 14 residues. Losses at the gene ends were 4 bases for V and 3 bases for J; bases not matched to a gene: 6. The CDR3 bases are TGCGCCAGCAGCCCACGGGACTACGAAGAGACCCAGTACTTC. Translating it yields CASSPRDYEETQYF.

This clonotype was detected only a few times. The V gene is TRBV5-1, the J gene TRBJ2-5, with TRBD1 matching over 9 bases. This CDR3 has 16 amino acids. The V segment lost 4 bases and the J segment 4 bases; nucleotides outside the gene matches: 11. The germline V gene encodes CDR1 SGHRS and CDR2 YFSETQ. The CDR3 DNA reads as TGCGCCAGCAGCGGAACCGGGACAGGGTCGTTAGAGACCCAGTACTTC. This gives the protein CASSGTGTGSLETQYF.

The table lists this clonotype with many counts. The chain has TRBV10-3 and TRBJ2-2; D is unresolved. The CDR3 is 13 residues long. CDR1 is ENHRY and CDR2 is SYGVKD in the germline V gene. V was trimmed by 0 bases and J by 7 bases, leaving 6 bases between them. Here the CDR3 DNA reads TGTGCCATCAGTGAGTCAGGGATCGGGGAGCTGTTTTTT. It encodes CAISESGIGELFF.

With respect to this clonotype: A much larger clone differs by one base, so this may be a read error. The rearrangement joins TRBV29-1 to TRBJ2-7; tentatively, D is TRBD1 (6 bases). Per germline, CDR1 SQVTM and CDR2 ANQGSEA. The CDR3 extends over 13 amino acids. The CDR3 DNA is TGCAGCGATGAAGGGCAGGGGAACTACGAGCAGTACTTC. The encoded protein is CSDEGQGNYEQYF.

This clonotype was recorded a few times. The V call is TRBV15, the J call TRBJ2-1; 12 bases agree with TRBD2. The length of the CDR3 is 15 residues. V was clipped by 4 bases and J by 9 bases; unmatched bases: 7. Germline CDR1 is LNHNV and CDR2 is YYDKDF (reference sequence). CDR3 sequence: CATSTGTSGQGEQFF. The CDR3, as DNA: TGTGCCACCAGCACAGGGACTAGCGGGCAGGGTGAGCAGTTCTTC.

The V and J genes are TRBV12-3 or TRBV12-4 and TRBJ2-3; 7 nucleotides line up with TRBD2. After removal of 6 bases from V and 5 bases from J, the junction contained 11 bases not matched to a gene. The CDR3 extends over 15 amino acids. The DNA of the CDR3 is TGTGCCAGCAGCTCAGCGGGGTCAGGGAGAGATACGCAGTATTTT. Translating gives CASSSAGSGRDTQYF.